This T cell receptor beta chain was retrieved from a study of T cell changes during pregnancy in multiple sclerosis. With 5 bases removed from V and 2 bases from J, the gap between germline ends came to 19 bases. The CDR3 is made up of 18 amino acids. Germline V gene sequence: CDR1 SGHTA, CDR2 FQGNSA. Only in-frame clones appear in the TCRdb table, and some are missing; sequencing was by immunoSEQ multiplex PCR. The sample has approximately 93,000 clones, 91% seen once; the top ten hold 0.9% to 0.95%. J is TRBJ2-6 and V is TRBV7-2; D may be TRBD2 (8 bases). The sample in question was peripheral blood, obtained before pregnancy. The clonotype was recovered from a female donor with multiple sclerosis, enrolled in a pregnancy study. CDR3: CASSPPGGQGAGANVLTF. The CDR3 DNA reads as TGTGCCAGCAGCCCACCGGGGGGGCAGGGGGCTGGGGCCAACGTCCTGACTTTC.